A single T cell receptor beta chain is shown here with its context. Its antigen remains unknown. The sample belongs to a study of T cell repertoires in cytomegalovirus infection. Study as a whole: HLA-B-restricted CMV epitopes that are well studied were used alongside recently identified HLA-C-restricted ones. The public TCR beta signatures pointed to both CMV infection and matching HLA type. Study outcomes and limitations: Public TCR beta family frequency separated CMV-and-HLA carriers, including in an independent cohort. HLA-C-restricted CMV clonotypes gave the most frequent clonotype in two of eight donors.

TCRdb reanalysed the reads using MiXCR and keeps one entry per CDR3 protein. The sample holds 50,000 to 65,000 distinct CDR3 sequences, about a fifth seen once. V was pared by 9 bases and J by 8 bases, with 18 bases of the junction left unmatched. The CDR3 runs 15 residues. Germline loops: CDR1 SGHTA, CDR2 FQGNSA. This chain links TRBV7-2 with TRBJ1-1; 7 bases line up with TRBD1. The specimen was CD8+ T cells from cultured PBMCs, collected from culture after CMV antigen stimulation. This receptor was obtained from a human donor in good health (CMV status not recorded). Some clones in this sample may be carry-over from other donors' samples. This CDR3 is CASSTAGQARAEAFF. The CDR3 nucleotides read TGTGCCAGTAGCACCGCCGGACAGGCCCGGGCGGAAGCTTTCTTT. The complete variable domain, with remaining parts taken from reference TRBV7-2 and TRBJ1-1, reads GAGVSQSPSNKVTEKGKDVELRCDPISGHTALYWYRQSLGQGLEFLIYFQGNSAPDKSGLPSDRFSAERTGGSVSTLTIQRTQQEDSAVYLCASSTAGQARAEAFFGQGTRLTVV.